This T cell receptor beta chain appears in the sequencing data of a study of blood T cells in healthy people across ages. The study, taken as a whole, reports: In these data, TCR beta diversity tracked strongly with naive T cell percentage.

The CDR3 has 15 residues. V lost 4 bases, J lost 1 base, and 14 bases lay in between. CDR1 SGHKS and CDR2 YYEKEE come from the germline V gene (reference sequence). Worth noting for this clonotype: What it recognizes is unknown.

Primed by a sample-barcoded 5' primer and a J-beta primer mix, a second PCR proceeded for about 6 to 11 cycles. Using its own MiXCR run on the 5' RACE reads, TCRdb lists one record per CDR3 protein. The repertoire consists of approximately 1.5 million distinct CDR3 sequences, with less than 45% occurring once and the leading ten covering about 4%. The V and J genes are TRBV5-5 and TRBJ1-1; unclear D gene. The source is a woman aged 18-29 years in good health. Sequencing was done on a sample of blood. CDR3 region: CASSASQVWNTEAFF. The CDR3 bases are TGTGCCAGCAGCGCATCCCAGGTGTGGAACACTGAAGCTTTCTTT.